These 14 T cell receptor beta chains originate from one sample sequenced in a study of Tregs in tolerant kidney transplant recipients. Sequencing was performed with immunoSEQ multiplex PCR; in TCRdb, only in-frame clones are kept and a portion is missing. Of 200,000 to 300,000 clones detected, approximately 83% appear once; the ten largest clones hold 0.64%. The specimen was CD4+ T cells from blood. The origin of the receptors is a human donor in good health.

This chain joins TRBV30 and TRBJ2-7, with TRBD2 matching 11 bases. Germline CDR1 GTSNPN, CDR2 SVGIG (reference sequence). This CDR3 contains 13 residues. The J segment lost 5 bases and the V segment lost 8 bases, leaving 8 bases of the junction unmatched. The DNA for the CDR3 is TGTGCCGGGTTAGCGGGAGGGTTCCACGAGCAGTACTTC. As protein: CAGLAGGFHEQYF.

The V and J genes are TRBV7-9 and TRBJ1-3; 8 bases line up with TRBD1. Trimming at V came to 11 bases and at J to 0 bases, leaving 0 bases not matched to a gene. The V gene's germline CDR1 is SEHNR and CDR2 FQNEAQ (reference sequence). The CDR3 is 12 residues long. The CDR3 loop is CAGQGSGNTIYF. CDR3 nucleotide sequence: TGTGCCGGACAGGGCTCTGGAAACACCATATATTTT.

The gene calls are TRBV5-1 and TRBJ2-7, with D unclear. Trimming removed 0 bases at V and 3 bases at J, with 13 bases between. Germline values: CDR1 SGHRS, CDR2 YFSETQ. The CDR3 totals 15 residues. This CDR3 is CASSLGVAKSYEQYF. CDR3 nucleotide sequence: TGCGCCAGCAGCTTGGGGGTAGCTAAGAGCTACGAGCAGTACTTC.

This clone has a single count. The rearrangement joins TRBV13 to TRBJ2-5, with 15 bases identical to TRBD2. Germline trimming cut 5 bases from V and 3 bases from J; bases unmatched to any gene: 7. This CDR3 contains 17 residues. Germline CDR1 PRHDT, CDR2 FYEKMQ (reference sequence). Here the CDR3 DNA reads TGTGCCAGCAGCAGAGGGACTAGCGGGGGGAGGGAAGAGACCCAGTACTTC. Its protein is CASSRGTSGGREETQYF.

In its sample, this clone was seen once. This chain uses TRBV6-1 with TRBJ1-1, with 8 positions matching TRBD1. Germline assignment: CDR1 MNHNS and CDR2 SASEGT. The CDR3 has 12 amino acids. V lost 6 bases and J lost 12; bases outside the gene matches: 9. CDR3 loop: CASRLGTGAPFF. CDR3 bases: TGTGCCAGCAGACTCGGGACAGGAGCGCCTTTCTTT.

The count of this clone is one. The chain links TRBV5-1 to TRBJ2-7; no clear D. This CDR3 spans 13 amino acids. Trimming pared 2 bases from V and 4 bases from J, leaving 10 bases between. Per germline, CDR1 SGHRS and CDR2 YFSETQ. CDR3 coding DNA: TGCGCCAGCAGCTTCGTTCCCTCTTACGAGCAGTACTTC. Its protein product is CASSFVPSYEQYF.

In its sample, this clone was seen once. The genes are TRBV11-3 and TRBJ1-2, with 8 bases fitting TRBD1. The CDR3 loop spans 15 amino acids. Germline V CDR1 and CDR2: SGHNT, YENEEA. The J segment lost 4 bases and the V segment lost 1 base, leaving 5 bases of the junction unmatched. The CDR3 here is CASSLAQGASYGYTF. CDR3 DNA: TGTGCCAGCAGCTTAGCTCAGGGGGCAAGCTATGGCTACACCTTC.

This clone was recorded a few times. The chain is built from TRBV5-1 and TRBJ2-4, with TRBD2 matching 8 bases. CDR3 length: 16 residues. The V gene's germline CDR1 is SGHRS and CDR2 YFSETQ. With V trimmed by 2 bases and J by 2 bases, 6 bases remained unmatched. For the CDR3, the DNA is TGCGCCAGCAGCTTAGTGGCGGGAGGATCCAAAAACATTCAGTACTTC. Translating gives CASSLVAGGSKNIQYF.

The V and J genes are TRBV5-1 and TRBJ2-3; 12 bases are shared with TRBD1. The CDR3 loop spans 15 amino acids. Trimming removed 7 bases from V and 3 bases from J; junction bases left unmatched: 6. Germline CDR1 and CDR2: SGHRS and YFSETQ. In DNA, the CDR3 is TGCGCCAGCGGAAGGGACAGGGGGCGTACAGATACGCAGTATTTT. This translates into CASGRDRGRTDTQYF.

The chain has TRBV18 and TRBJ2-3; no definite D call. The CDR3 has 14 residues. Between the trimmed V and J ends, which lost 3 bases and 0 bases, there was a span of 7 bases. Germline CDR1 is KGHSH and CDR2 is LQKENI. CDR3 sequence: CASSPAASTDTQYF. CDR3 nucleotides: TGTGCCAGCTCACCGGCAGCTAGCACAGATACGCAGTATTTT. The entire variable domain, with the rest obtained from reference TRBV18 and TRBJ2-3, is as follows: NAGVMQNPRHLVRRRGQEARLRCSPMKGHSHVYWYRQLPEEGLKFMVYLQKENIIDESGMPKERFSAEFPKEGPSILRIQQVVRGDSAAYFCASSPAASTDTQYFGPGTRLTVL.

The V gene is TRBV16, the J gene TRBJ1-5; D uncertain. Trimming shortened V by 2 bases and J by 6 bases, and 14 bases separated the two germline ends. Germline assignment: CDR1 KGHSY and CDR2 FQNENV. This CDR3 contains 15 residues. The CDR3 loop is CASSQGVASGQPQHF. The CDR3 DNA reads as TGTGCCAGCAGCCAAGGGGTTGCCTCCGGTCAGCCCCAGCATTTT.

The chain has TRBV7-8 and TRBJ2-7; D possibly corresponds to TRBD2 (5 bases). V gave up 4 bases and J gave up 3 bases, with 13 bases separating them. The CDR3 is made up of 14 amino acids. Germline CDR1 reads SGHVS; CDR2 reads FQNEAQ. CDR3 residues: CASSSYGRDYEQYF. The CDR3 bases are TGTGCCAGCAGCTCATACGGACGGGACTACGAGCAGTACTTC. The full variable domain, with the rest looked up from reference TRBV7-8 and TRBJ2-7, is GAGVSQSPRYKVAKRGQDVALRCDPISGHVSLFWYQQALGQGPEFLTYFQNEAQLDKSGLPSDRFFAERPEGSVSTLKIQRTQQEDSAVYLCASSSYGRDYEQYFGPGTRLTVT.

V and J are TRBV7-9 and TRBJ2-3; 7 positions agree with TRBD2. Germline loops: CDR1 SEHNR, CDR2 FQNEAQ (reference sequence). The junction had 1 base not matched to a gene; V was cut back by 1 base and J by 3 bases. CDR3 length: 14 amino acids. The DNA for the CDR3 is TGTGCCAGCAGCTTAGGAGCGGGGACAGATACGCAGTATTTT. Translating it yields CASSLGAGTDTQYF.

The chain's CDR3 is CASSQDVGVLVSPLHF. In DNA, the CDR3 is TGCGCCAGCAGCCAAGATGTGGGGGTTCTTGTTTCACCCCTCCACTTT. The rearrangement joins TRBV4-1 to TRBJ1-6; a weak D match, TRBD1 (5 bases). CDR1 and CDR2 from the germline V gene are MGHRA and YSYEKL. The V gene lost 0 bases and the J gene lost 9 bases, with 15 bases spanning the gap. The length of the CDR3 is 16 residues.